The 20 T cell receptor beta chains below come from one sample, sequenced in a study of T cell repertoires in cytomegalovirus infection. TCRdb re-analysed the reads in MiXCR, keeping a single row per CDR3 protein. The sample lists 200,000 to 300,000 distinct CDR3 sequences, over 8% occurring once. Sequenced input: PBMCs. The receptors were sampled from a human donor in good health (CMV status not recorded). Some clones in this sample may be carry-over from other donors' samples.

This clonotype turned up a few times. This chain links TRBV5-5 with TRBJ1-2; D gene unclear. CDR1 and CDR2 from the germline V gene are SGHKS and YYEKEE (reference sequence). The CDR3 has 13 amino acids. V lost 0 bases, J lost 4 bases, and 7 bases lay in between. CDR3 sequence: CASSLAVSYGYTF. DNA of the CDR3: TGTGCCAGCAGCTTGGCCGTCAGCTATGGCTACACCTTC. Supplemented by reference TRBV5-5 and TRBJ1-2, the full variable domain reads DAGVTQSPTHLIKTRGQQVTLRCSPISGHKSVSWYQQVLGQGPQFIFQYYEKEERGRGNFPDRFSARQFPNYSSELNVNALLLGDSALYLCASSLAVSYGYTFGSGTRLTVV.

Ten or more counts support this clonotype. The chain is built from TRBV7-2 and TRBJ1-5; D possibly corresponds to TRBD1 (5 bases). The CDR3 covers 14 residues. Germline V gene sequence: CDR1 SGHTA, CDR2 FQGNSA. V lost 2 bases and J lost 0, with 5 bases in between. CDR3 sequence reads: CASSLRGSNQPQHF. Here the CDR3 DNA reads TGTGCCAGCAGCTTAAGGGGTAGCAATCAGCCCCAGCATTTT.

This clonotype occurred many times. The rearrangement joins TRBV11-2 to TRBJ2-5; the D is unclear. Germline V gene sequence: CDR1 SGHAT, CDR2 FQNNGV. V was shortened by 0 bases and J by 2 bases, with 16 bases between the two germline ends. The CDR3 has 17 amino acids. The CDR3 DNA is TGTGCCAGCAGCTTAGAATTGCTAGTAGGACGGCAAGAGACCCAGTACTTC. Residues: CASSLELLVGRQETQYF.

This clonotype was counted a single time. This chain uses TRBV28 with TRBJ2-7; no clear D gene. Looked up from germline, CDR1 is MDHEN and CDR2 is SYDVKM. Trimming took 1 base from V and 6 from J, leaving 4 bases between them. The length of the CDR3 is 11 residues. DNA for the CDR3: TGTGCCAGCAGTTTATCAAGCGAGCAGTACTTC. Protein: CASSLSSEQYF. Full variable domain (remainder filled in from reference TRBV28 and TRBJ2-7): DVKVTQSSRYLVKRTGEKVFLECVQDMDHENMFWYRQDPGLGLRLIYFSYDVKMKEKGDIPEGYSVSREKKERFSLILESASTNQTSMYLCASSLSSEQYFGPGTRLTVT.

This clonotype has at least ten counts. The chain combines TRBV2 with TRBJ1-3; D not certain. Germline assignment: CDR1 SNHLY and CDR2 FYNNEI. This CDR3 has 12 residues. Trimming cost V 5 bases and J 8 bases, with 10 bases left between them. CDR3: CASSSGFDTIYF. CDR3 DNA sequence: TGTGCCAGCAGTTCAGGTTTCGACACCATATATTTT.

This clonotype was seen many times. The chain's CDR3 is CASSLALGDEKLFF. The CDR3 DNA reads as TGTGCCAGCAGCTTAGCCCTCGGCGATGAAAAACTGTTTTTT. This chain uses TRBV7-2 with TRBJ1-4; no clear D. Trimming took off 0 bases at V and 6 bases at J, with 8 bases between the two ends. This CDR3 spans 14 amino acids. Looked up from germline, CDR1 is SGHTA and CDR2 is FQGNSA.

V is TRBV20-1 and J is TRBJ2-7, with TRBD2 matching 13 bases. This CDR3 is 12 amino acids long. Per germline, CDR1 DFQATT and CDR2 SNEGSKA (reference sequence). V trimming: 6 bases; J trimming: 11 bases; junction bases outside the gene matches: 7. The CDR3 loop is CSAQGLAGEEYF. The CDR3 coding sequence is TGCAGTGCCCAAGGACTAGCGGGAGAGGAGTACTTC.

Only a few counts were recorded for this clonotype. The rearrangement uses TRBV12-3 or TRBV12-4 and TRBJ1-2; perhaps TRBD1 as D (6 bases). Trimming stripped 6 bases from V and 3 bases from J, with 14 bases between. The CDR3 is 14 residues long. The CDR3 DNA is TGTGCCAGCAGGGGCGGACAGAGGGACTATGGCTACACCTTC. Translation gives CASRGGQRDYGYTF.

The genes are TRBV5-1 and TRBJ2-1, with 8 nucleotides matching TRBD2. This CDR3 is built from 15 residues. Trimming cost V 2 bases and J 4 bases; bases outside gene matches: 5. Germline assignment: CDR1 SGHRS and CDR2 YFSETQ. The CDR3 region is CASSFAAGAYNEQFF. The CDR3 DNA follows: TGCGCCAGCAGCTTTGCAGCGGGAGCGTACAATGAGCAGTTCTTC.

The chain has TRBV28 and TRBJ1-4; 8 bases align to TRBD1. The germline V gene has CDR1 MDHEN and CDR2 SYDVKM. V lost 5 bases and J lost 4; bases outside the gene matches: 9. The CDR3 is made up of 16 amino acids. CDR3 region: CASSITDRGGNEKLFF. CDR3 sequence (DNA): TGTGCCAGCAGTATCACCGACAGGGGAGGTAATGAAAAACTGTTTTTT.

V gene TRBV12-3 or TRBV12-4 combines with J gene TRBJ2-3; TRBD1 agrees at 12 bases. The CDR3 runs 15 residues. Trimming at V came to 7 bases and at J to 5 bases, leaving 7 bases not matched to a gene. The CDR3 spells CASTLRDRGRDTQYF. For the CDR3, the DNA is TGTGCCAGCACCTTACGGGACAGGGGGCGAGATACGCAGTATTTT.

In this sample, this clonotype turned up many times. The gene calls are TRBV7-6 and TRBJ2-2, with D possibly TRBD1 on 5 matching bases. V was clipped by 0 bases and J by 2 bases, with 7 bases between them. The CDR3 has 15 residues. CDR1 is SGHVS and CDR2 is FNYEAQ in the germline V gene. The CDR3 nucleotides read TGTGCCAGCAGCTTAGCGGGGCTAAACACCGGGGAGCTGTTTTTT. Encoded protein: CASSLAGLNTGELFF.

This clonotype was detected many times. V and J are TRBV28 and TRBJ2-7, with TRBD2 identical over 10 bases. The V segment lost 2 bases and the J segment 4 bases; nucleotides outside the gene matches: 5. Germline CDR1 reads MDHEN; CDR2 reads SYDVKM. CDR3 length: 15 amino acids. The DNA of the CDR3 is TGTGCCAGCAGTTTAGGCACGGGACTAGCGTACGAGCAGTACTTC. It specifies CASSLGTGLAYEQYF.

This clonotype was detected only a few times. V gene TRBV28 combines with J gene TRBJ2-2; D could derive from TRBD1 or TRBD2 (5 bases each). Germline V gene data show CDR1 as MDHEN and CDR2 as SYDVKM. V lost 7 bases, J lost 5 bases, and 14 bases lay in between. This CDR3 region has 14 residues. Written as DNA, the CDR3 is TGTGCCAGCACCGAGGGGACGTCAACCGGGGAGCTGTTTTTT. Translated: CASTEGTSTGELFF. Together with reference TRBV28 and TRBJ2-2, the CDR3 gives the full variable domain: DVKVTQSSRYLVKRTGEKVFLECVQDMDHENMFWYRQDPGLGLRLIYFSYDVKMKEKGDIPEGYSVSREKKERFSLILESASTNQTSMYLCASTEGTSTGELFFGEGSRLTVL.

Many counts were recorded for this clonotype. DNA for the CDR3: TGTGCCAGCAGCGTAATTCTCGGGAATGAGCAGTTCTTC. Protein: CASSVILGNEQFF. The chain links TRBV9 to TRBJ2-1; the D is unclear. The CDR3 is 13 amino acids. Germline loops: CDR1 SGDLS, CDR2 YYNGEE. V gave up 1 base and J gave up 7 bases, with 9 bases separating them.

This clonotype was detected ten times or more. This rearrangement joins TRBV24-1 to TRBJ2-1, with 13 bases aligning to TRBD2. CDR1 KGHDR and CDR2 SFDVKD come from the germline V gene. With 2 bases clipped from V and 8 bases from J, the junction kept 8 bases outside the gene matches. This CDR3 contains 17 residues. The CDR3 loop reads CATSDSRTSGRLDEQFF. In DNA, the CDR3 is TGTGCCACCAGTGATTCAAGGACTAGCGGGAGACTCGATGAGCAGTTCTTC.

In its sample, this clonotype was seen a few times. The gene calls are TRBV7-2 and TRBJ2-5, with 7 bases identical to TRBD2. CDR1 is SGHTA, CDR2 FQGNSA, per germline. V lost 1 base and J lost 2; bases outside the gene matches: 7. The length of the CDR3 is 16 residues. Written as DNA, the CDR3 is TGTGCCAGCAGCTTAGGGCGCGGGGGACGACAAGAGACCCAGTACTTC. Translating gives CASSLGRGGRQETQYF. The variable domain in full, with the rest retrieved from reference TRBV7-2 and TRBJ2-5, is GAGVSQSPSNKVTEKGKDVELRCDPISGHTALYWYRQSLGQGLEFLIYFQGNSAPDKSGLPSDRFSAERTGGSVSTLTIQRTQQEDSAVYLCASSLGRGGRQETQYFGPGTRLLVL.

This clonotype has ten or more counts. J is TRBJ2-5 and V is TRBV7-2; D perhaps matches TRBD2 (7 bases). The CDR3 runs 15 residues. Germline loops: CDR1 SGHTA, CDR2 FQGNSA. V was shortened by 3 bases and J by 4 bases, with 15 bases between the two germline ends. As DNA, the CDR3 is TGTGCCAGCAGCTTTAGGGGGGAGGGCCGAGAGACCCAGTACTTC. As protein: CASSFRGEGRETQYF.

This clonotype was picked up a small number of times. The chain recombines TRBV12-5 with TRBJ1-5, with a tentative D call TRBD1 (6 bases). Looked up from germline, CDR1 is LGHNT and CDR2 is FRNRAP. This CDR3 has 15 residues. Trimming removed 5 bases at V and 4 bases at J, with 15 bases between. CDR3 sequence (DNA): TGTGCTAGTGGTCCCGGGGACACCCGAAATCAGCCCCAGCATTTT. It encodes CASGPGDTRNQPQHF.

This clonotype was seen at least ten times. The chain links TRBV7-6 to TRBJ1-1; D might be TRBD1 (5 bases). Germline V CDR1 and CDR2: SGHVS, FNYEAQ. The germline V and J ends were trimmed by 4 bases and 3 bases, with 12 bases remaining between them. This CDR3 has 14 amino acids. In DNA form, the CDR3 reads TGTGCCAGCAGCTCGGGGACTTCCTACACTGAAGCTTTCTTT. It encodes CASSSGTSYTEAFF.